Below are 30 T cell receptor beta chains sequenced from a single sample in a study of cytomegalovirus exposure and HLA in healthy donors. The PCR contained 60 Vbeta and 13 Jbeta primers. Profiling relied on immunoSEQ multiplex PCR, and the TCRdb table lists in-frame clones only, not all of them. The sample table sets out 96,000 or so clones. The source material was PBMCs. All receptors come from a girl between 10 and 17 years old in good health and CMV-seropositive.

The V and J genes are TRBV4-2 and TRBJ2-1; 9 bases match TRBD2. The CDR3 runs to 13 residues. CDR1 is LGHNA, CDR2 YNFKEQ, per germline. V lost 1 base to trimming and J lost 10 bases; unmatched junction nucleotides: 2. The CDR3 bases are TGTGCCAGCAGCCAAGGGCTAGCGGGGGAGCAGTTCTTC. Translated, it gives CASSQGLAGEQFF.

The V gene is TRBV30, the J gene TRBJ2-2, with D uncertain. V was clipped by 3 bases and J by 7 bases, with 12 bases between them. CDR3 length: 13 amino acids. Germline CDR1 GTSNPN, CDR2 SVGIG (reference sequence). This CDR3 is CAWSPAAVGELFF. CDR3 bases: TGTGCCTGGAGCCCCGCGGCCGTCGGGGAGCTGTTTTTT.

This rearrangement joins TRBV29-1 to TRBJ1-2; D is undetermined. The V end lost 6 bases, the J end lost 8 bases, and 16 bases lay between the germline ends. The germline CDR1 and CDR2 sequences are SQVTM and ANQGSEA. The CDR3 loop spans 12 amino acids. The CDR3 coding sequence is TGCAGCGTAACAGCCCCTCTGCGAGGCTACACCTTC. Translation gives CSVTAPLRGYTF.

CDR3 sequence: CASSLRTSGGPQETQYF. CDR3 nucleotides: TGTGCCAGCAGCTTAAGGACTAGCGGGGGCCCACAAGAGACCCAGTACTTC. The rearrangement links TRBV5-4 to TRBJ2-5; 13 nucleotides agree with TRBD2. V trimming: 2 bases; J trimming: 2 bases; junction bases outside the gene matches: 6. The CDR3 has 17 residues. Germline CDR1 and CDR2: SGHNT and YYREEE (reference sequence).

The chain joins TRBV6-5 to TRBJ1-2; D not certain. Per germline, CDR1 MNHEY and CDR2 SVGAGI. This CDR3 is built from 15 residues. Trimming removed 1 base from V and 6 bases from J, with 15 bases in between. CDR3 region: CASSYFSPRAHGYTF. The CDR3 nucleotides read TGTGCCAGCAGTTACTTTTCCCCGAGGGCCCATGGCTACACCTTC.

CDR3 coding DNA: TGTGCCAGCAGCCAGCTAGCGGGGGGATACAATGAGCAGTTCTTC. It specifies CASSQLAGGYNEQFF. The chain has TRBV5-4 and TRBJ2-1, with TRBD2 matching over 11 bases. The CDR3 is 15 residues long. The J segment lost 4 bases and the V segment lost 4 bases, leaving 4 bases of the junction unmatched. CDR1 SGHNT and CDR2 YYREEE come from the germline V gene (reference sequence). The full variable domain, with the rest looked up from reference TRBV5-4 and TRBJ2-1, is ETGVTQSPTHLIKTRGQQVTLRCSSQSGHNTVSWYQQALGQGPQFIFQYYREEENGRGNFPPRFSGLQFPNYSSELNVNALELDDSALYLCASSQLAGGYNEQFFGPGTRLTVL.

CDR3 amino acids: CSALRGDSDEKLFF. The CDR3 coding sequence is TGCAGCGCCCTACGGGGGGACTCTGATGAAAAACTGTTTTTT. The chain has TRBV29-1 and TRBJ1-4; D possibly corresponds to TRBD1 (5 bases). The CDR3 is made up of 14 amino acids. Germline V gives CDR1 SQVTM, CDR2 ANQGSEA. V dropped 7 bases and J dropped 6 bases, with 18 bases sitting between them.

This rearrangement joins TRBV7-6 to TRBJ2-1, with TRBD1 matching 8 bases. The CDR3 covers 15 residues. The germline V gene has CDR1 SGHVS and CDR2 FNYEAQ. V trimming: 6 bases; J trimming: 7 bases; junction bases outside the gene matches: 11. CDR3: CASSQMGQVINEQFF. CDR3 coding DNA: TGTGCCAGCAGTCAGATGGGACAGGTGATTAATGAGCAGTTCTTC.

Written as DNA, the CDR3 is TGTGCCAGCTCACCAGCGACAGGGGAAGAGACCCAGTACTTC. Protein sequence: CASSPATGEETQYF. This chain links TRBV18 with TRBJ2-5, with 8 bases matching TRBD1. This CDR3 is built from 14 residues. V shed 2 bases and J 3 bases; nucleotides not matched to a gene: 2. Looked up from germline, CDR1 is KGHSH and CDR2 is LQKENI.

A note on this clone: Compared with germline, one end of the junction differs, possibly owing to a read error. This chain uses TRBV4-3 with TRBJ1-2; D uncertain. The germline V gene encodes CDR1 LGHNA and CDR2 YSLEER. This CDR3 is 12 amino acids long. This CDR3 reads CASRQAGNGYTF. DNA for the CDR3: TGCGCCAGCAGACAAGCGGGGAATGGCTACACCTTC.

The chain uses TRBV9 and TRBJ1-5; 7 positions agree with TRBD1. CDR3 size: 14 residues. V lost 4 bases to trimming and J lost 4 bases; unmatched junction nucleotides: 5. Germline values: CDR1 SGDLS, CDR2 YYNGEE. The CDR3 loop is CASSPGQQNQPQHF. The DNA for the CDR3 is TGTGCCAGCAGCCCGGGACAGCAGAATCAGCCCCAGCATTTT.

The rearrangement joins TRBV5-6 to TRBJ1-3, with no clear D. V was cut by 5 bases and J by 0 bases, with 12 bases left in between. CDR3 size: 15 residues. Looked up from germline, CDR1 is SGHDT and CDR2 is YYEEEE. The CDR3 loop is CASSSTGSSGNTIYF. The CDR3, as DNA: TGTGCCAGCAGTTCCACGGGGAGCTCTGGAAACACCATATATTTT.

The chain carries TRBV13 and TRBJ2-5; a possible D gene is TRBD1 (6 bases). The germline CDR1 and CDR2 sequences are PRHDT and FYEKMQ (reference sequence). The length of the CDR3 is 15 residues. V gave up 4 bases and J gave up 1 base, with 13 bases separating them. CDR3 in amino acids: CASSSNNRAQETQYF. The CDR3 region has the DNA TGTGCCAGCAGCTCGAACAACAGGGCCCAAGAGACCCAGTACTTC.

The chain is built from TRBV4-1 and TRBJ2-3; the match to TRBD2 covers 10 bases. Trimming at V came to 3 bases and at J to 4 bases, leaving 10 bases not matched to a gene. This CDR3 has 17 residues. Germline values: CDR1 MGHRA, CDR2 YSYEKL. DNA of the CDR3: TGCGCCAGCAGCCAGAACATTCTAGCGGGGGTAGCAGATACGCAGTATTTT. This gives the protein CASSQNILAGVADTQYF.

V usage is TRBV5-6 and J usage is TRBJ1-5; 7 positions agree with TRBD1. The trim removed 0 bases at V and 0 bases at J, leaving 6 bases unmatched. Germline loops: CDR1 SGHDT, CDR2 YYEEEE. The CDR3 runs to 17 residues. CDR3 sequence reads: CASSLGRGVYSNQPQHF. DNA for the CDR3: TGTGCCAGCAGCTTGGGCAGGGGGGTCTATAGCAATCAGCCCCAGCATTTT.

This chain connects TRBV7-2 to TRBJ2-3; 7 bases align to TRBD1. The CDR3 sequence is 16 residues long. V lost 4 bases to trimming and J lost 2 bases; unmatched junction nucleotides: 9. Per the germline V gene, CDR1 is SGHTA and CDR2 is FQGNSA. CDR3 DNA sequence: TGTGCCAGCAGCTCCCGATGGGGACAGCACACAGATACGCAGTATTTT. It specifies CASSSRWGQHTDTQYF.

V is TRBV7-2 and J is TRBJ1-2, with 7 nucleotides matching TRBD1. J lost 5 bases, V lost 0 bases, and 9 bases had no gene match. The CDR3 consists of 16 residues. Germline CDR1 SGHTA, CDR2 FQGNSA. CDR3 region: CASSLASTGLGYGYTF. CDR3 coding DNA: TGTGCCAGCAGCTTAGCCTCGACAGGGCTCGGGTATGGCTACACCTTC.

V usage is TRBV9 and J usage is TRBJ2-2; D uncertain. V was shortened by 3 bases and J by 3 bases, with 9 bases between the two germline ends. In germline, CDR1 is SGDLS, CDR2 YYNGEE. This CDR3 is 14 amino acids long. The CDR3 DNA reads TGTGCCAGCAGCGGTGAGATGCACACCGGGGAGCTGTTTTTT. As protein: CASSGEMHTGELFF.

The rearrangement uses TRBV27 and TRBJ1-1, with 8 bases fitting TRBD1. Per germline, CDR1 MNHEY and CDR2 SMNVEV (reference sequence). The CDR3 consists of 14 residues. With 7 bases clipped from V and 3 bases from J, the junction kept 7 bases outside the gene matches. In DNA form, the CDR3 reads TGTGCCAGCACCTCACAGGGGGGTGACACTGAAGCTTTCTTT. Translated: CASTSQGGDTEAFF.

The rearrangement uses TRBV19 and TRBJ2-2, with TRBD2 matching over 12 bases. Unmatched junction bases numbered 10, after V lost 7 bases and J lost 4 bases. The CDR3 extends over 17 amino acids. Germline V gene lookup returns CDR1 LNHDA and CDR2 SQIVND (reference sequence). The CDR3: CASTWTSGAIATGELFF. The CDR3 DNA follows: TGTGCCAGTACCTGGACTAGCGGGGCCATTGCCACCGGGGAGCTGTTTTTT.

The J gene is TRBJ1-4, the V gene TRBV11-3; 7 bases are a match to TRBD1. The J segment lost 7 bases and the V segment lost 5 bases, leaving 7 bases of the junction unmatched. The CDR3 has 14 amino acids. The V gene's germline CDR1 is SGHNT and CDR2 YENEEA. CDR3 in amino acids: CASSGRQGAEKLFF. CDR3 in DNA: TGTGCCAGCAGCGGTAGACAGGGAGCTGAAAAACTGTTTTTT.

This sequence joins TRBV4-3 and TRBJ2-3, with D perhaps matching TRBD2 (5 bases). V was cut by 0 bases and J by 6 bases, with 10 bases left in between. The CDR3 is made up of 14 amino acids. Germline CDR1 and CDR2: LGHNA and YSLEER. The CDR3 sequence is CASSQEVREDTQYF. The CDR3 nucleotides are TGCGCCAGCAGCCAAGAAGTGAGGGAGGATACGCAGTATTTT.

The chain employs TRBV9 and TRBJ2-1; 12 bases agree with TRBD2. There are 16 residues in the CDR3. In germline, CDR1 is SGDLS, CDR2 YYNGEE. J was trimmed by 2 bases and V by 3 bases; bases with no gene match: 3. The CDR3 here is CASSAPSGGAYNEQFF. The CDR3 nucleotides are TGTGCCAGCAGCGCTCCTAGCGGGGGGGCCTACAATGAGCAGTTCTTC.

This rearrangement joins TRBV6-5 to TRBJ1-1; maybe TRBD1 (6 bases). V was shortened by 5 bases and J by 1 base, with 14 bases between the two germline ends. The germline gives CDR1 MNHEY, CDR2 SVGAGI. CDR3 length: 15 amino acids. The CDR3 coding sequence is TGTGCCAGCAGTGGAAGACAGGCCACGAACACTGAAGCTTTCTTT. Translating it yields CASSGRQATNTEAFF.

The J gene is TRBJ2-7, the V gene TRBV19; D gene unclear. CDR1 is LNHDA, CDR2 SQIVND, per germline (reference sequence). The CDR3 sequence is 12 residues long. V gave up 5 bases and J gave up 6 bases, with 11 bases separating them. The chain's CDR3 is CASSFRSGEQYF. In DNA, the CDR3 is TGTGCCAGTAGTTTCCGGTCGGGCGAGCAGTACTTC.

The DNA for the CDR3 is TGCGCCAGCAACGAAGGACAGGGTAAAGCTCCTAACTATGGCTACACCTTC. It codes for CASNEGQGKAPNYGYTF. The V and J genes are TRBV10-1 and TRBJ1-2; 8 bases fit TRBD1. The CDR3 has 17 amino acids. V trimming: 7 bases; J trimming: 0 bases; junction bases outside the gene matches: 13. The germline CDR1 and CDR2 sequences are WNHNN and SYGVQD (reference sequence).

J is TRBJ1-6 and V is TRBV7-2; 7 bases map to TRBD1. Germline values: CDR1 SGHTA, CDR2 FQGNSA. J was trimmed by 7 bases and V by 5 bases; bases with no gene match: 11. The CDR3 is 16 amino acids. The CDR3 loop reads CASSPRGQPSNSPLHF. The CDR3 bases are TGTGCCAGCAGCCCAAGGGGACAGCCGTCAAATTCACCCCTCCACTTT.

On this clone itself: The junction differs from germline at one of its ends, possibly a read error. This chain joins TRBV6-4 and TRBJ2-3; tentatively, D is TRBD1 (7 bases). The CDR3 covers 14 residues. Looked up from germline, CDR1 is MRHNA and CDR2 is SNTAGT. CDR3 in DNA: TGTGCCAGCAGTAGACAGGGAGGAGTAGATAAGCAGTATTTT. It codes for CASSRQGGVDKQYF.

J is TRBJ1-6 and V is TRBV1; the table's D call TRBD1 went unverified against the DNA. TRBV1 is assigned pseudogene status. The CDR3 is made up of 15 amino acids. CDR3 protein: CTSSLRQGHNSPLHF. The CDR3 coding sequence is TGCACCAGCAGCCTCAGACAGGGCCACAATTCACCCCTCCACTTT.

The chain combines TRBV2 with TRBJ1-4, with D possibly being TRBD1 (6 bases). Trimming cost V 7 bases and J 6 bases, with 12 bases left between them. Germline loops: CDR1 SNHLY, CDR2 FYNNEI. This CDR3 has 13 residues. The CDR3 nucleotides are TGTGCCAGCACCTCCGGGACATATGAAAAACTGTTTTTT. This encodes CASTSGTYEKLFF.